This T cell receptor beta chain comes out of a study of CD8 T cells in Susac syndrome. Study-level information: The Susac syndrome patients were therapy-naive, on corticosteroids, or on intravenous immunoglobulin alone at blood draw.

Concerning this clonotype: Its antigen is unidentified.

Study-level points and caveats: In Susac syndrome, the CD4+ T cell repertoires did not show clonal expansion.

Random hexamers served to reverse transcribe about 0.45 to 1 ug RNA. immunoSEQ multiplex PCR amplified TCR beta CDR3 across 54 Vbeta, 13 Jbeta. TCRdb called the immunoSEQ multiplex PCR reads again in MiXCR, with one record for every CDR3 protein. The data contain roughly 200,000 distinct CDR3 sequences, roughly 94% of them seen just once; the ten biggest clones take up 0.099%. V lost 7 bases to trimming and J lost 1 base, with 11 bases between them. There are 14 residues in the CDR3. The chain uses TRBV12-3 or TRBV12-4 and TRBJ1-3; D not certain. This clonotype was obtained from a human donor with Susac syndrome. Sequences were obtained from CD4+ T cells from PBMCs. CDR3 sequence reads: CASTPGRSGNTIYF. The CDR3 DNA reads TGTGCCAGCACCCCGGGTCGGTCTGGAAACACCATATATTTT.